This T cell receptor beta chain originates from a study of T cells in Graves' hyperthyroidism and ophthalmopathy. RNA transcripts gave rise to amplified TCR beta CDR3 regions. First-round RT-PCR targeting the TCR CDR3 was performed with the HTBI primer set. Using its own MiXCR run on the multiplex PCR reads, TCRdb lists one record per CDR3 protein. The sample includes around 250,000 distinct CDR3 sequences, about 14% of them seen just once. Any patient presenting with uncontrolled infection, other autoimmune disease, pregnancy or lactation was left out. This clonotype has a count of ten or more. The CDR3 extends over 18 amino acids. From germline, CDR1 is DFQATT and CDR2 SNEGSKA (reference sequence). Trimming pared 0 bases from V and 4 bases from J, leaving 25 bases between.

Specimen: blood. This clonotype was sampled from a woman aged 40 to 50 with Graves' hyperthyroidism that later progressed to Graves' ophthalmopathy. J is TRBJ2-7 and V is TRBV20-1; D possibly uses TRBD1 or TRBD2 (7 bases each). This CDR3 is CSARDWGGKTGSSYEQYF. Here the CDR3 DNA reads TGCAGTGCTAGAGATTGGGGGGGCAAGACAGGGTCTTCGTACGAGCAGTACTTC.